Below, 24 T cell receptor beta chains from the same sample are listed, as sequenced in a study of cytomegalovirus exposure and HLA in healthy donors. Profiling relied on immunoSEQ multiplex PCR, and the TCRdb table lists in-frame clones only, not all of them. The table has more than 300,000 clones, 75% to 90% seen once. Source material: PBMCs. The receptors were gathered from a woman aged 18 to 35 in good health and CMV-seronegative.

The chain links TRBV15 to TRBJ2-5; 10 nucleotides line up with TRBD1. The V gene end was trimmed by 3 bases and the J gene end by 5 bases; junction bases not matched to a gene: 6. Germline V gives CDR1 LNHNV, CDR2 YYDKDF (reference sequence). The CDR3 contains 15 residues. CDR3 sequence reads: CATSSDPGQGETQYF. The CDR3 DNA reads as TGTGCCACCAGCAGTGATCCGGGACAGGGGGAGACCCAGTACTTC.

The chain is built from TRBV5-1 and TRBJ1-6, with D hard to call. CDR1 and CDR2 (germline): SGHRS, YFSETQ. This CDR3 is built from 18 residues. Trimming removed 3 bases from V and 6 bases from J, with 22 bases in between. The CDR3 loop reads CASSSGSLADPSNSPLHF. The CDR3, as DNA: TGCGCCAGCAGCTCGGGATCCCTCGCGGACCCTAGTAATTCACCCCTCCACTTT.

The V and J genes are TRBV27 and TRBJ2-4; 8 bases align to TRBD1. This CDR3 is built from 18 residues. J lost 0 bases, V lost 2 bases, and 9 bases had no gene match. In germline, CDR1 is MNHEY, CDR2 SMNVEV (reference sequence). CDR3 sequence reads: CASSLSPGTGLAKNIQYF. The CDR3 DNA sequence: TGTGCCAGCAGTTTAAGTCCCGGGACAGGTCTAGCCAAAAACATTCAGTACTTC.

The V and J genes are TRBV14 and TRBJ1-4, with TRBD1 identical over 8 bases. The CDR3 runs 18 residues. Losses at the gene ends were 0 bases for V and 8 bases for J; bases not matched to a gene: 14. Looked up from germline, CDR1 is SGHDN and CDR2 is FVKESK. The DNA of the CDR3 is TGTGCCAGCAGCCAAGATAAGGTGACAGGGGATTTTGGGGAAAAACTGTTTTTT. Its translation is CASSQDKVTGDFGEKLFF.

The V and J genes are TRBV14 and TRBJ2-7, with no clear D. CDR3 length equals 12 residues. V was trimmed by 3 bases and J by 4 bases, leaving 7 bases between them. Germline V gene data show CDR1 as SGHDN and CDR2 as FVKESK. CDR3 in DNA: TGTGCCAGCAGCCACGCGAGTTACGAGCAGTACTTC. This gives the protein CASSHASYEQYF.

Regarding this clone: The sample contains more than one DNA sequence encoding this CDR3. The chain is built from TRBV28 and TRBJ2-7, with D maybe TRBD1 (5 bases). The V and J ends lost 2 bases and 7 bases respectively, with 9 bases between them. The CDR3 is 12 amino acids. Germline V gene data show CDR1 as MDHEN and CDR2 as SYDVKM. This CDR3 reads CASSLIQDEQYF. In DNA, the CDR3 is TGTGCCAGCAGTTTAATACAGGATGAGCAGTACTTC.

V gene TRBV5-4 combines with J gene TRBJ2-5, with 8 positions matching TRBD2. CDR1 SGHNT and CDR2 YYREEE come from the germline V gene (reference sequence). The CDR3 runs to 18 residues. The ends lost 4 bases at V and 6 bases at J; junction bases unmatched: 20. In DNA, the CDR3 is TGTGCCAGCAGCATAGCAGACTTCCCGGGACTAGGAGGCAAGACCCAGTACTTC. Translation: CASSIADFPGLGGKTQYF.

The chain joins TRBV30 to TRBJ2-5; maybe TRBD2 (6 bases). V was shortened by 1 base and J by 5 bases, with 11 bases between the two germline ends. The length of the CDR3 is 13 residues. Per the germline V gene, CDR1 is GTSNPN and CDR2 is SVGIG (reference sequence). CDR3 nucleotides: TGTGCCTGGAGTGGGGGGGTCTTGGAGACCCAGTACTTC. As protein: CAWSGGVLETQYF.

The chain links TRBV15 to TRBJ2-5; D uncertain. The CDR3 has 12 amino acids. Per the germline V gene, CDR1 is LNHNV and CDR2 is YYDKDF (reference sequence). Trimming took off 0 bases at V and 5 bases at J, with 4 bases between the two ends. CDR3 coding DNA: TGTGCCACCAGCAGAGATCGGGAGACCCAGTACTTC. Translated: CATSRDRETQYF.

There are a few counts of this clone. The chain employs TRBV11-2 and TRBJ2-7; the match to TRBD2 covers 8 bases. V dropped 3 bases and J dropped 0; count of bases not matched to a gene: 1. The CDR3 is 14 amino acids. Per the germline V gene, CDR1 is SGHAT and CDR2 is FQNNGV. The CDR3 DNA follows: TGTGCCAGCAGCTTTGGGACTAGCTCCTACGAGCAGTACTTC. It is translated as CASSFGTSSYEQYF.

The chain joins TRBV7-9 to TRBJ2-1; the D is unclear. Germline V CDR1 and CDR2: SEHNR, FQNEAQ (reference sequence). The CDR3 loop spans 16 amino acids. V was pared by 5 bases and J by 5 bases, with 19 bases between. For the CDR3, the DNA is TGTGCCAGCAGCCTGGAGTCGGCGCACGCGAACAATGAGCAGTTCTTC. Amino acids: CASSLESAHANNEQFF.

The chain links TRBV5-6 to TRBJ2-3; 7 bases are a match to TRBD2. The junction had 6 bases not matched to a gene; V was cut back by 4 bases and J by 4 bases. CDR1 SGHDT and CDR2 YYEEEE come from the germline V gene. This CDR3 is 14 amino acids long. The CDR3 bases are TGTGCCAGCAGCCCCGGGCGGGGGTCAGATACGCAGTATTTT. It codes for CASSPGRGSDTQYF.

As concerns this clone: The identical CDR3 is also encoded by other nucleotide sequences in the sample. This chain joins TRBV28 and TRBJ2-7, with 11 bases fitting TRBD1. The CDR3 consists of 15 residues. Germline CDR1 is MDHEN and CDR2 is SYDVKM. V trimming: 4 bases; J trimming: 4 bases; junction bases outside the gene matches: 6. The CDR3 nucleotides read TGTGCCAGCAGTTCTCCCGGGACAGGGGGTTACGAGCAGTACTTC. Amino acids: CASSSPGTGGYEQYF.

The V gene is TRBV30, the J gene TRBJ2-1; D is unresolved. Germline CDR1 and CDR2: GTSNPN and SVGIG (reference sequence). V shed 2 bases and J shed 7 bases, with 12 bases lying between them. CDR3 length: 13 residues. In nucleotides, the CDR3 is TGTGCCTGGAGTTTTCTGAACGGGAATGAGCAGTTCTTC. Translating it yields CAWSFLNGNEQFF.

The chain uses TRBV29-1 and TRBJ1-2; D might be TRBD1 (5 bases). Trimming removed 2 bases from V and 2 bases from J, with 12 bases in between. The germline gives CDR1 SQVTM, CDR2 ANQGSEA. This CDR3 has 14 amino acids. Here the CDR3 reads CSVEPMGRNYGYTF. CDR3 nucleotide sequence: TGCAGCGTTGAACCTATGGGGCGAAACTATGGCTACACCTTC.

This chain uses TRBV28 with TRBJ2-7, with D perhaps matching TRBD1 (5 bases). Trimming cost V 2 bases and J 0 bases, with 11 bases left between them. Germline assignment: CDR1 MDHEN and CDR2 SYDVKM. The CDR3 covers 15 residues. CDR3 nucleotide sequence: TGTGCCAGCAGTTTACCCAAGACAGTCTCCTACGAGCAGTACTTC. This encodes CASSLPKTVSYEQYF.

The rearrangement joins TRBV7-9 to TRBJ2-7; possible D gene TRBD1, 6 bases. CDR3 length: 13 residues. With 1 base removed from V and 7 bases from J, the gap between germline ends came to 11 bases. CDR1 is SEHNR and CDR2 is FQNEAQ in the germline V gene (reference sequence). CDR3 region: CASSLGATGEQYF. The DNA for the CDR3 is TGTGCCAGCAGCTTAGGGGCTACAGGGGAGCAGTACTTC.

The V and J genes are TRBV10-1 and TRBJ1-1; D remains ambiguous. Germline loops: CDR1 WNHNN, CDR2 SYGVQD (reference sequence). Between the trimmed V and J ends, which lost 5 bases and 3 bases, there was a span of 16 bases. The CDR3 contains 15 residues. The DNA of the CDR3 is TGCGCCAGCAGTCCTGGACGGGAAAGGGACACTGAAGCTTTCTTT. Its protein is CASSPGRERDTEAFF.

The V and J genes are TRBV27 and TRBJ1-1; D is unresolved. The CDR3 runs to 16 residues. V was trimmed by 0 bases and J by 6 bases, leaving 17 bases between them. In germline, CDR1 is MNHEY, CDR2 SMNVEV (reference sequence). CDR3 protein: CASSLSFGGGVAEAFF. The CDR3 coding sequence is TGTGCCAGCAGTTTATCTTTCGGTGGCGGCGTCGCTGAAGCTTTCTTT.

The chain carries TRBV4-1 and TRBJ2-7, with TRBD2 matching 9 bases. Unmatched junction bases numbered 15, after V lost 5 bases and J lost 1 base. The CDR3 is 18 amino acids. CDR1 and CDR2 from the germline V gene are MGHRA and YSYEKL. DNA of the CDR3: TGCGCCAGCAGCGTACATGGGGGGCCTAGCGGGGCGTCCTACGAGCAGTACTTC. Its protein product is CASSVHGGPSGASYEQYF.

A few counts support this clone. This chain joins TRBV6-1 and TRBJ1-2; 8 positions match TRBD1. Per germline, CDR1 MNHNS and CDR2 SASEGT. CDR3 length equals 15 residues. After removal of 6 bases from V and 4 bases from J, the junction contained 10 bases not matched to a gene. The CDR3 region has the DNA TGTGCCAGCAGAACCACGACAGGGGTCGTCTATGGCTACACCTTC. Its protein is CASRTTTGVVYGYTF.

V usage is TRBV21-1 and J usage is TRBJ2-7; no DNA check was done on the table's D call, TRBD2. TRBV21-1 is marked as a pseudogene. This CDR3 comprises 14 residues. CDR3 protein: CASTEIKKPYEQYF. The CDR3, as DNA: TGTGCCAGCACCGAAATAAAGAAGCCATACGAGCAGTACTTC.

The chain carries TRBV2 and TRBJ1-1; 7 bases fit TRBD1. V was pared by 3 bases and J by 1 base, with 11 bases of the junction left unmatched. This CDR3 is 17 amino acids long. CDR1 SNHLY and CDR2 FYNNEI come from the germline V gene. The CDR3 reads CASSDNRDSHPNTEAFF. CDR3 sequence (DNA): TGTGCCAGCAGTGACAACCGGGACAGCCACCCGAACACTGAAGCTTTCTTT.

This clone came up once. The rearrangement joins TRBV6-6 to TRBJ2-1, with TRBD2 matching over 11 bases. V lost 4 bases and J lost 5; bases outside the gene matches: 4. The CDR3 covers 15 residues. Germline V lookup: CDR1 MNHNY, CDR2 SVGAGI (reference sequence). The DNA of the CDR3 is TGTGCCAGCAGTTTAGCGGGAGGGCCCGACAATGAGCAGTTCTTC. This translates into CASSLAGGPDNEQFF.